This entry lists 23 T cell receptor beta chains sequenced from one sample in a study of breast tumors, draining lymph nodes, adjacent tissues. Breast cancer patients provided tissue from their axillary draining lymph nodes. TCRdb re-derived calls from the multiplex PCR reads in MiXCR, one entry per CDR3 protein. The repertoire holds 200,000 to 300,000 distinct CDR3 sequences, over 30% seen once, with approximately 1% in the top ten. The sequencing input was axillary lymph node tissue. The receptors come from a female donor with breast cancer. Some clones in this sample may be carry-over from other donors' samples.

The chain joins TRBV29-1 to TRBJ2-5; TRBD2 aligns across 10 bases. This CDR3 spans 15 amino acids. Germline loops: CDR1 SQVTM, CDR2 ANQGSEA. CDR3 in amino acids: CSVGTGLALGLAQYF. The CDR3 DNA reads TGCAGTGTCGGGACGGGACTAGCGTTGGGTTTGGCCCAGTACTTC.

This clonotype has ten or more counts. This chain uses TRBV5-1 with TRBJ2-3, with 7 positions matching TRBD2. Germline V lookup: CDR1 SGHRS, CDR2 YFSETQ. V lost 4 bases to trimming and J lost 1 base; unmatched junction nucleotides: 18. This CDR3 comprises 19 residues. The CDR3 loop is CASSGLSEGGPRGTDTQYF. For the CDR3, the DNA is TGCGCCAGCAGCGGCCTTTCGGAGGGAGGGCCAAGAGGCACAGATACGCAGTATTTT.

Concerning this clonotype itself: A much larger clone lies one base from this, so it may be a read error. The chain employs TRBV6-5 and TRBJ1-5, with D perhaps TRBD1 (6 bases). The V and J ends lost 5 bases and 1 base respectively, with 15 bases between them. CDR1 is MNHEY, CDR2 SVGAGI, per germline. This CDR3 contains 16 residues. CDR3 in DNA: TGTGCCAGCAGTCCAGAACAGGGAATGAGCAATCAGCCCCAGCATTTT. Translating gives CASSPEQGMSNQPQHF.

Many counts were recorded for this clonotype. J is TRBJ1-2 and V is TRBV27, with D unresolved. Germline CDR1 is MNHEY and CDR2 is SMNVEV (reference sequence). The CDR3 sequence is 16 residues long. With 0 bases removed from V and 0 bases from J, the gap between germline ends came to 11 bases. CDR3 region: CASSLSTSTANYGYTF. The CDR3 DNA is TGTGCCAGCAGTTTATCGACCAGCACCGCTAACTATGGCTACACCTTC.

Remarks on this clonotype: A read error may explain this, as a much larger clone is one base away. The rearrangement joins TRBV5-8 to TRBJ2-1, with 11 bases matching TRBD2. The CDR3 is 16 residues long. Germline-derived CDR1 and CDR2 are SGHTS and YDEGEE. In DNA, the CDR3 is TGTGCCGGCAGCCCCACTCAACTAGCGGGGGTAAATGAGCAGTTCTTC. The encoded protein is CAGSPTQLAGVNEQFF.

Remarks on this clonotype: A junction boundary mismatches the germline segment, possibly from a read error. V and J are TRBV5-5 and TRBJ2-2, with TRBD2 as a possible D gene (5 bases). The CDR3 has 16 amino acids. Looked up from germline, CDR1 is SGHKS and CDR2 is YYEKEE (reference sequence). In nucleotides, the CDR3 is TGCGCCAGCAGCTTGGATGGCCAGGCGAACACCGGGGAGCTGCTTTTT. It yields the protein CASSLDGQANTGELLF.

The table lists this clonotype with many counts. CDR3 sequence (DNA): TGTGCCAGCAGTGGGGGCGGAGGGGGGGACGAGCAGTACTTC. This translates into CASSGGGGGDEQYF. The chain recombines TRBV6-1 with TRBJ2-7, with D perhaps TRBD2 (7 bases). V was trimmed by 4 bases and J by 5 bases, leaving 15 bases between them. Germline V gene lookup returns CDR1 MNHNS and CDR2 SASEGT. CDR3 size: 14 residues.

There are many counts of this clonotype. This rearrangement joins TRBV4-2 to TRBJ2-5; a weak D match, TRBD1 (5 bases). Germline-derived CDR1 and CDR2 are LGHNA and YNFKEQ. V shed 0 bases and J shed 8 bases, with 10 bases lying between them. The CDR3 extends over 13 amino acids. CDR3 nucleotide sequence: TGTGCCAGCAGCCAAGAATTACAGGCCACCCAGTACTTC. Its protein is CASSQELQATQYF.

This clonotype was detected ten times or more. The rearrangement joins TRBV7-2 to TRBJ2-1, with TRBD1 as a possible D gene (6 bases). Trimming cost V 7 bases and J 1 base, with 14 bases left between them. Germline-derived CDR1 and CDR2 are SGHTA and FQGNSA. The CDR3 is made up of 15 amino acids. This CDR3 reads CASTQGTASYNEQFF. The CDR3 DNA reads as TGTGCCAGCACCCAGGGGACGGCGTCCTACAATGAGCAGTTCTTC. The variable domain in full, with the rest retrieved from reference TRBV7-2 and TRBJ2-1, is GAGVSQSPSNKVTEKGKDVELRCDPISGHTALYWYRQSLGQGLEFLIYFQGNSAPDKSGLPSDRFSAERTGGSVSTLTIQRTQQEDSAVYLCASTQGTASYNEQFFGPGTRLTVL.

This clonotype was found a few times. A much larger clone sits a single nucleotide away, making a read error possible. The chain joins TRBV20-1 to TRBJ2-1; TRBD2 is a possible D gene (6 bases). Germline V gene data show CDR1 as DFQATT and CDR2 as SNEGSKA (reference sequence). The CDR3 has 11 amino acids. DNA for the CDR3: TGCAGTGCTAGGGTGTGGGAGGTCGTGTCCTTC. This gives the protein CSARVWEVVSF.

CDR3 amino acids: CASSISGLSPEAFF. The CDR3 DNA reads TGTGCCAGTAGTATCTCGGGGCTCAGCCCTGAAGCTTTCTTT. The gene calls are TRBV19 and TRBJ1-1; D perhaps matches TRBD1 (5 bases). Germline-derived CDR1 and CDR2 are LNHDA and SQIVND (reference sequence). Trimming took 3 bases from V and 6 from J, leaving 14 bases between them. The CDR3 is 14 residues long. Looking up the rest from reference TRBV19 and TRBJ1-1 gives the full variable domain: DGGITQSPKYLFRKEGQNVTLSCEQNLNHDAMYWYRQDPGQGLRLIYYSQIVNDFQKGDIAEGYSVSREKKESFPLTVTSAQKNPTAFYLCASSISGLSPEAFFGQGTRLTVV.

As to this clonotype: A read error may be the cause here, since a much bigger clone is one base away. The chain couples TRBV18 to TRBJ2-5; no reliable D call. Germline loops: CDR1 KGHSH, CDR2 LQKENI. This CDR3 has 13 residues. CDR3 protein: CASSPEGFETRYF. In nucleotides, the CDR3 is TGTGCCAGCTCACCAGAAGGGTTTGAGACCCGGTACTTC.

There are many counts of this clonotype. This sequence joins TRBV5-1 and TRBJ2-1; TRBD2 aligns across 10 bases. The CDR3 runs to 14 residues. CDR1 is SGHRS, CDR2 YFSETQ, per germline. The junction had 5 bases not matched to a gene; V was cut back by 4 bases and J by 7 bases. In nucleotides, the CDR3 is TGCGCCAGCAGCCCCGGACTAGCGGTTAATGAGCAGTTCTTC. It specifies CASSPGLAVNEQFF. Full variable domain (outside the CDR3, taken from reference TRBV5-1 and TRBJ2-1): KAGVTQTPRYLIKTRGQQVTLSCSPISGHRSVSWYQQTPGQGLQFLFEYFSETQRNKGNFPGRFSGRQFSNSRSEMNVSTLELGDSALYLCASSPGLAVNEQFFGPGTRLTVL.

This clonotype showed up just a few times. The V gene is TRBV7-9, the J gene TRBJ1-1, with 7 nucleotides matching TRBD1. This CDR3 is built from 16 residues. The V and J ends lost 5 bases and 6 bases, in that order; junction bases with no gene match: 15. The germline CDR1 and CDR2 sequences are SEHNR and FQNEAQ (reference sequence). The CDR3 here is CASSPEGAGGTSEAFF. CDR3 nucleotides: TGTGCCAGCAGCCCAGAGGGGGCAGGGGGAACATCTGAAGCTTTCTTT. The complete variable domain, with remaining parts taken from reference TRBV7-9 and TRBJ1-1, reads DTGVSQNPRHKITKRGQNVTFRCDPISEHNRLYWYRQTLGQGPEFLTYFQNEAQLEKSRLLSDRFSAERPKGSFSTLEIQRTEQGDSAMYLCASSPEGAGGTSEAFFGQGTRLTVV.

This clonotype was counted between two and nine times. A much larger clone differs from this one at a single base, so this may be a read error. The missing conserved phenylalanine or tryptophan at the end of this CDR3 makes a read error likely. V and J are TRBV7-9 and TRBJ2-7, with TRBD2 as a possible D gene (6 bases). V shed 0 bases and J shed 6 bases, with 12 bases lying between them. The CDR3 has 14 residues. Looked up from germline, CDR1 is SEHNR and CDR2 is FQNEAQ (reference sequence). This CDR3 reads CASSLAGAGSEQYL. CDR3 nucleotide sequence: TGTGCCAGCAGCTTAGCGGGAGCGGGTAGCGAGCAGTACCTC.

This clonotype was counted many times. J is TRBJ2-5 and V is TRBV20-1, with TRBD2 as a possible D gene (5 bases). The CDR3 has 16 amino acids. Per germline, CDR1 DFQATT and CDR2 SNEGSKA (reference sequence). V shed 6 bases and J shed 5 bases, with 25 bases lying between them. Written as DNA, the CDR3 is TGCAGTGCAACGAGACCCGTAACCAATTCGGGGGAGACCCAGTACTTC. Residues: CSATRPVTNSGETQYF.

This rearrangement joins TRBV15 to TRBJ2-1; D may correspond to TRBD1 or TRBD2 (5 bases each). The length of the CDR3 is 15 residues. Trimming removed 3 bases from V and 9 bases from J, with 18 bases in between. Germline V lookup: CDR1 LNHNV, CDR2 YYDKDF (reference sequence). The CDR3 reads CATSSLLGRAAEQFF. Here the CDR3 DNA reads TGTGCCACCAGCAGTTTACTGGGACGAGCGGCTGAGCAGTTCTTC.

This clonotype showed up many times. The chain joins TRBV20-1 to TRBJ1-2, with 7 bases aligning to TRBD1. CDR1 is DFQATT, CDR2 SNEGSKA, per germline (reference sequence). This CDR3 is built from 14 residues. V shed 4 bases and J 0 bases; nucleotides not matched to a gene: 5. The DNA for the CDR3 is TGCAGTGCTACTGGGACAGCAGCTAACTATGGCTACACCTTC. Its translation: CSATGTAANYGYTF.

This clonotype was counted at least ten times. This sequence joins TRBV19 and TRBJ1-5; TRBD1 might be the D (6 bases). CDR1 is LNHDA and CDR2 is SQIVND in the germline V gene (reference sequence). The length of the CDR3 is 16 residues. Trimming cost V 4 bases and J 2 bases, with 15 bases left between them. In DNA form, the CDR3 reads TGTGCCAGTAGTACCCAGGGGTTGGGGGGCAATCAGCCCCAGCATTTT. This encodes CASSTQGLGGNQPQHF.

This clonotype showed up many times. The rearrangement links TRBV9 to TRBJ2-6; D perhaps matches TRBD1 (5 bases). The germline V gene encodes CDR1 SGDLS and CDR2 YYNGEE. The V gene lost 3 bases and the J gene lost 3 bases, with 10 bases spanning the gap. The CDR3 loop spans 15 amino acids. CDR3 protein: CASSAGYRGANVLTF. DNA of the CDR3: TGTGCCAGCAGCGCAGGGTACCGTGGGGCCAACGTCCTGACTTTC.

This clonotype was observed at least ten times. This chain connects TRBV6-5 to TRBJ1-3; D possibly corresponds to TRBD1 (6 bases). Germline assignment: CDR1 MNHEY and CDR2 SVGAGI. This CDR3 comprises 15 residues. V dropped 8 bases and J dropped 3 bases, with 17 bases sitting between them. CDR3 sequence: CASGRGRERGNTIYF. CDR3 nucleotide sequence: TGTGCCAGCGGTAGGGGGAGGGAGCGTGGAAACACCATATATTTT.

Notes on this clonotype: It may be a read error: a sequence one base away is much more abundant. The chain joins TRBV20-1 to TRBJ2-1, with D perhaps matching TRBD2 (5 bases). This CDR3 contains 15 residues. V dropped 5 bases and J dropped 6 bases, with 20 bases sitting between them. CDR1 and CDR2 (germline): DFQATT, SNEGSKA (reference sequence). The CDR3: CSAGITSSASNEQFF. The CDR3 DNA reads as TGCAGTGCTGGGATAACTAGTAGCGCCTCCAATGAGCAGTTCTTC.

This clonotype was seen many times. J is TRBJ1-5 and V is TRBV12-3 or TRBV12-4; 8 bases map to TRBD1. CDR3 length: 14 residues. Trimming removed 6 bases from V and 6 bases from J; junction bases left unmatched: 7. The DNA for the CDR3 is TGTGCCAGCAGCGAGACAGGGGTTAGTCAGCCCCAGCATTTT. Encoded protein: CASSETGVSQPQHF.